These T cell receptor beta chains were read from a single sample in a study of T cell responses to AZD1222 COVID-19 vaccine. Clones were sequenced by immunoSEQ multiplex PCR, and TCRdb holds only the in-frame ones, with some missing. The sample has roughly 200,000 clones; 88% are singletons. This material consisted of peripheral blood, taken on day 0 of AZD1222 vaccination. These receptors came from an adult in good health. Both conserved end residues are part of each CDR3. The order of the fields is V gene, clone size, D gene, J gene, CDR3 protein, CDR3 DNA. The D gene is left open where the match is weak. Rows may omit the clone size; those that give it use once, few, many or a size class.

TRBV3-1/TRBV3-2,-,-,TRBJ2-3,CASSQDLQTDTQYF,TGTGCCAGCAGCCAAGATCTGCAGACAGATACGCAGTATTTT
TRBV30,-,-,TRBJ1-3,CAWSSTAGNTIYF,TGTGCCTGGAGTTCGACTGCTGGAAACACCATATATTTT
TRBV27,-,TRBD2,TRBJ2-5,CASKLAGGLETQYF,TGTGCCAGCAAGCTAGCGGGGGGGCTAGAGACCCAGTACTTC
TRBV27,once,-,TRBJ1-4,CASSTWTSNEKLFF,TGTGCCAGCAGTACATGGACGTCTAATGAAAAACTGTTTTTT
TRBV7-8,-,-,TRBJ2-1,CASSRGPLNEQFF,TGTGCCAGCAGTCGGGGGCCTCTCAATGAGCAGTTCTTC
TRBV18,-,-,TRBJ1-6,CASSPRVDYNSPLHF,TGTGCCAGCTCACCACGGGTGGACTATAATTCACCCCTCCACTTT
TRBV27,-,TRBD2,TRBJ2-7,CASSLKGTSGTYEQYF,TGTGCCAGCAGTTTAAAGGGGACTAGCGGAACCTACGAGCAGTACTTC
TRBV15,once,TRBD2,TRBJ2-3,CATSRSTPGGGSTDTQYF,TGTGCCACCAGCAGATCCACCCCCGGCGGGGGTAGCACAGATACGCAGTATTTT
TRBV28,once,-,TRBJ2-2,CASSYTTDRLTGELFF,TGTGCCAGCAGCTATACCACGGACAGACTCACCGGGGAGCTGTTTTTT
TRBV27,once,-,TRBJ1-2,CASSLMGRALAGYTF,TGTGCCAGCAGTTTAATGGGGCGAGCACTAGCTGGCTACACCTTC
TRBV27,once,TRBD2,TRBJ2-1,CASTEAGEYNEQFF,TGTGCCAGCACCGAGGCGGGGGAATACAATGAGCAGTTCTTC
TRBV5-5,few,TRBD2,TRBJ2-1,CASSRTSAEGEQFF,TGTGCCAGCAGCCGGACTAGCGCGGAGGGGGAGCAGTTCTTC
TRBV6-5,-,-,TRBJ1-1,CASTWVDTEAFF,TGTGCCAGCACATGGGTAGACACTGAAGCTTTCTTT
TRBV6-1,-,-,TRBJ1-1,CASSEKRGTEAFF,TGTGCCAGCAGTGAAAAACGGGGCACTGAAGCTTTCTTT
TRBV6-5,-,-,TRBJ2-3,CASSATGLVTDTQYF,TGTGCCAGCAGCGCAACAGGGTTGGTTACAGATACGCAGTATTTT
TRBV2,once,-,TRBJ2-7,CASRAQEHSYEQYF,TGTGCCAGCAGGGCCCAAGAACACTCCTACGAGCAGTACTTC
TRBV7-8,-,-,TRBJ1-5,CASSLEGYSNQPQHF,TGTGCCAGCAGCTTAGAAGGTTATAGCAATCAGCCCCAGCATTTT
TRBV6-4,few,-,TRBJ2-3,CASSPNQGSSTDTQYF,TGTGCCAGCAGTCCTAACCAGGGCTCTAGCACAGATACGCAGTATTTT
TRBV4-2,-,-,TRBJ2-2,CASSQDSWTGELFF,TGTGCCAGCAGCCAAGATTCGTGGACCGGGGAGCTGTTTTTT
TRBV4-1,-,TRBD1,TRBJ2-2,CASSHLRTGFTGELFF,TGCGCCAGCAGCCACTTAAGGACAGGGTTCACCGGGGAGCTGTTTTTT
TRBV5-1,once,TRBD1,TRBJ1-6,CASSLVSLDRTNSPLHF,TGCGCCAGCAGCTTGGTATCCCTGGACAGGACAAATTCACCCCTCCACTTT
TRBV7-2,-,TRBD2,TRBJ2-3,CASRTASGTSTDTQYF,TGTGCCAGCAGGACCGCTAGCGGGACTAGCACAGATACGCAGTATTTT
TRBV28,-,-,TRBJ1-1,CASSPSSGTGAFF,TGTGCCAGCAGTCCATCTTCCGGGACGGGAGCTTTCTTT
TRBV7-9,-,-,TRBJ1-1,CASDEAFF,TGTGCCAGCGACGAAGCTTTCTTT
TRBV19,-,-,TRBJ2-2,CASGLAGSPTGELFF,TGTGCCAGTGGCCTCGCGGGGTCCCCGACCGGGGAGCTGTTTTTT
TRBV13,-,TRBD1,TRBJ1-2,CASSPTWTGMEGFGYTF,TGTGCCAGCAGCCCTACCTGGACAGGGATGGAGGGTTTTGGCTACACCTTC
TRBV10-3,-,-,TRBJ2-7,CAIGPGGSYEQYF,TGTGCCATCGGGCCCGGTGGGTCCTACGAGCAGTACTTC
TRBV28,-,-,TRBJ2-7,CASAKSSYEQYF,TGTGCCAGCGCCAAGAGCTCCTACGAGCAGTACTTC
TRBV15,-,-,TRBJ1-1,CATSRDLGFEAFF,TGTGCCACCAGCAGAGATTTAGGGTTTGAGGCTTTCTTT
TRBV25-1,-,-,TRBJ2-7,CASISPRSYEQYF,TGTGCCAGCATTAGCCCCCGCTCCTACGAGCAGTACTTC
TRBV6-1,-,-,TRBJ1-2,CASNTGNYGYTF,TGTGCCAGCAATACAGGGAACTATGGCTACACCTTC
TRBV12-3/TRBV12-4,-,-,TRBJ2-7,CASSLSEVGEQYF,TGTGCCAGCAGTTTGTCTGAGGTGGGGGAGCAGTACTTC
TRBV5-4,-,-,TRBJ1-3,CASSLYRATGGNTIYF,TGTGCCAGCAGCTTGTACCGGGCTACGGGTGGAAACACCATATATTTT
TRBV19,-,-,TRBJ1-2,CASSLELVYGYTF,TGTGCCAGTAGTCTAGAACTGGTTTATGGCTACACCTTC
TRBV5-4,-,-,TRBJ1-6,CASSYGTYNSPLHF,TGTGCCAGCAGCTATGGGACATATAATTCACCCCTCCACTTT
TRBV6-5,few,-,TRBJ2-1,CASRGGPWDNEQFF,TGTGCCAGCAGGGGGGGCCCTTGGGACAATGAGCAGTTCTTC
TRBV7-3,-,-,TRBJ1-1,CASSLGGGTEAFF,TGTGCCAGCAGCTTGGGGGGAGGCACTGAAGCTTTCTTT
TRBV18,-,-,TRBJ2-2,CASSPPEFGAGELFF,TGTGCCAGCTCACCACCAGAGTTTGGGGCCGGGGAGCTGTTTTTT
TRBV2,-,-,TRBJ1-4,CASRDPGPSEKLFF,TGTGCCAGCAGAGATCCGGGACCCTCCGAAAAACTGTTTTTT